What follows describes a single TCR beta chain. This entry belongs to a study of T cell changes during pregnancy in multiple sclerosis. Assay used: immunoSEQ multiplex PCR; TCRdb lists only in-frame clones, some missing. Of about 38,000 clones listed, roughly 90% are singletons. The CDR3 has 14 amino acids. Trimming shortened V by 4 bases and J by 7 bases, and 14 bases separated the two germline ends. Germline loops: CDR1 MGHRA, CDR2 YSYEKL. This clonotype originated in a female donor with multiple sclerosis, enrolled in a pregnancy study. Specimen: CD8+ T cells from peripheral blood mononuclear cells, collected in the third trimester of pregnancy. The chain carries TRBV4-1 and TRBJ2-1; D is possibly TRBD1 (6 bases). The CDR3 DNA follows: TGCGCCAGCAGCCCCGGGGAAGGGGGAAATGAGCAGTTCTTC. It yields the protein CASSPGEGGNEQFF.